This T cell receptor (beta chain) was found in a study of blood T cell repertoires in COVID-19. About the study: Whether acute or convalescent, the COVID-19 samples came from the United States, Italy and Spain. T cells, B-cell-depleted T cells, or PBMCs provided the cDNA or gDNA that served as material.

Authors' processing steps: Amplification from reference gene primers served as the basis for estimated nucleated cell counts. Profiling relied on immunoSEQ multiplex PCR, and the TCRdb table lists in-frame clones only, not all of them. That table supplies the V and J calls and clone size; D and trimming were determined from the DNA. The sample yields about 75,000 clones, under 90% seen once. The CDR3 covers 12 residues. The germline V gene encodes CDR1 SGHDN and CDR2 FVKESK. Trimming pared 1 base from V and 7 bases from J, leaving 8 bases between. Sequenced sample: peripheral blood. This rearrangement joins TRBV14 to TRBJ2-7; D ambiguous. This clonotype originated in a human donor in a cohort sampled during active COVID-19. CDR3 loop: CASSQVSVEQYF. The CDR3 region has the DNA TGTGCCAGCAGCCAAGTTTCCGTTGAGCAGTACTTC.